This is a list of T cell receptor beta chains from one sample in a study of T cell changes during pregnancy in multiple sclerosis. Generated by immunoSEQ multiplex PCR, the TCRdb table keeps only in-frame clones and is missing some. The table shows around 72,000 clones, with around 92% occurring only once. Sequenced here: peripheral blood, sampled in the third trimester of pregnancy. The receptor set was obtained from a female donor in good health, enrolled as a control in a pregnancy study. Both conserved end residues are part of each CDR3. The D gene is left open where the match is weak. For some rows the clone size is stated as once, few or many, or as a class when expanded; others skip it.

J gene: TRBJ2-3
D gene: TRBD2
V gene: TRBV6-1
CDR3 length: 15
clone size: NA
CDR3 protein: CASSWTSGDSDTQYF
CDR3 DNA: TGTGCCAGCAGTTGGACTAGCGGGGACTCAGATACGCAGTATTTT

J gene: TRBJ1-1
D gene: NA
V gene: TRBV9
CDR3 length: 14
clone size: NA
CDR3 protein: CASSQQGGNTEAFF
CDR3 DNA: TGTGCCAGCAGTCAACAGGGTGGCAACACTGAAGCTTTCTTT

J gene: TRBJ2-5
D gene: NA
V gene: TRBV11-2
CDR3 length: 14
clone size: once
CDR3 protein: CASSLGGLQETQYF
CDR3 DNA: TGTGCCAGCAGCTTAGGGGGACTCCAAGAGACCCAGTACTTC

J gene: TRBJ1-5
D gene: NA
V gene: TRBV5-1
CDR3 length: 15
clone size: NA
CDR3 protein: CASGPRERSNQPQHF
CDR3 DNA: TGCGCCAGCGGCCCCAGGGAAAGGAGCAATCAGCCCCAGCATTTT

J gene: TRBJ1-3
D gene: TRBD1
V gene: TRBV29-1
CDR3 length: 16
clone size: once
CDR3 protein: CSVAEIQGESGNTIYF
CDR3 DNA: TGCAGCGTTGCCGAGATACAGGGGGAGAGTGGAAACACCATATATTTT

J gene: TRBJ2-7
D gene: TRBD2
V gene: TRBV6-5
CDR3 length: 16
clone size: NA
CDR3 protein: CASSYRLGGTSYGQYF
CDR3 DNA: TGTGCCAGCAGTTACCGCTTGGGGGGGACCTCCTACGGGCAGTACTTC

J gene: TRBJ1-3
D gene: NA
V gene: TRBV5-8
CDR3 length: 14
clone size: NA
CDR3 protein: CASSRGEAGNTIYF
CDR3 DNA: TGTGCCAGCAGCCGCGGAGAAGCTGGAAACACCATATATTTT

J gene: TRBJ1-2
D gene: TRBD1
V gene: TRBV14
CDR3 length: 17
clone size: NA
CDR3 protein: CASSQLPGTGDRWGYTF
CDR3 DNA: TGTGCCAGCAGCCAACTTCCGGGGACAGGGGATCGTTGGGGCTACACCTTC

J gene: TRBJ2-3
D gene: NA
V gene: TRBV15
CDR3 length: 13
clone size: NA
CDR3 protein: CATSSLGRDTQYF
CDR3 DNA: TGTGCCACCAGCAGCTTGGGGCGAGATACGCAGTATTTT

J gene: TRBJ1-2
D gene: TRBD1
V gene: TRBV18
CDR3 length: 16
clone size: NA
CDR3 protein: CASSRTGKVPNYGYTF
CDR3 DNA: TGTGCCAGCTCACGGACAGGGAAAGTCCCAAACTATGGCTACACCTTC

J gene: TRBJ1-5
D gene: NA
V gene: TRBV7-2
CDR3 length: 13
clone size: once
CDR3 protein: CASSSSYGQPQHF
CDR3 DNA: TGTGCCAGCAGCTCGTCCTATGGTCAGCCCCAGCATTTT

J gene: TRBJ1-2
D gene: TRBD1
V gene: TRBV7-9
CDR3 length: 16
clone size: NA
CDR3 protein: CASSLWTGGAYYGYTF
CDR3 DNA: TGTGCCAGCAGCCTCTGGACAGGGGGCGCCTACTATGGCTACACCTTC

J gene: TRBJ1-3
D gene: NA
V gene: TRBV6-5
CDR3 length: 15
clone size: NA
CDR3 protein: CASSATPALGNTIYF
CDR3 DNA: TGTGCCAGCAGCGCAACCCCCGCGCTCGGAAACACCATATATTTT

J gene: TRBJ1-1
D gene: NA
V gene: TRBV7-2
CDR3 length: 15
clone size: NA
CDR3 protein: CASSLWSDSTFEAFF
CDR3 DNA: TGTGCCAGCAGCTTATGGTCGGACAGTACATTTGAAGCTTTCTTT

J gene: TRBJ2-1
D gene: TRBD2
V gene: TRBV28
CDR3 length: 15
clone size: NA
CDR3 protein: CASSFGTSASDEQFF
CDR3 DNA: TGTGCCAGCAGTTTTGGGACTAGTGCCTCCGATGAGCAGTTCTTC

J gene: TRBJ1-1
D gene: NA
V gene: TRBV4-1
CDR3 length: 14
clone size: few
CDR3 protein: CASSPKEGNTEAFF
CDR3 DNA: TGCGCCAGCAGCCCTAAGGAGGGGAACACTGAAGCTTTCTTT

J gene: TRBJ1-2
D gene: TRBD1
V gene: TRBV15
CDR3 length: 15
clone size: NA
CDR3 protein: CATSRDLQGADGYTF
CDR3 DNA: TGTGCCACCAGCAGAGACCTACAGGGGGCTGATGGCTACACCTTC

J gene: TRBJ2-7
D gene: NA
V gene: TRBV6-5
CDR3 length: 13
clone size: NA
CDR3 protein: CASSSSLAREQYF
CDR3 DNA: TGTGCCAGCAGTTCCAGTTTAGCAAGGGAGCAGTACTTC

J gene: TRBJ2-7
D gene: TRBD1
V gene: TRBV11-2
CDR3 length: 19
clone size: NA
CDR3 protein: CASSLRLTGTGNRSYEQYF
CDR3 DNA: TGTGCCAGCAGCTTACGATTAACCGGGACAGGGAACCGCTCCTACGAGCAGTACTTC

J gene: TRBJ2-2
D gene: NA
V gene: TRBV9
CDR3 length: 17
clone size: NA
CDR3 protein: CASTPSGGQVNTGELFF
CDR3 DNA: TGTGCCAGCACCCCCTCCGGGGGGCAGGTGAATACCGGGGAGCTGTTTTTT

J gene: TRBJ1-1
D gene: NA
V gene: TRBV5-1
CDR3 length: 14
clone size: NA
CDR3 protein: CASSLAAGTTEAFF
CDR3 DNA: TGCGCCAGCAGCTTGGCCGCGGGTACCACTGAAGCTTTCTTT

J gene: TRBJ2-1
D gene: NA
V gene: TRBV7-9
CDR3 length: 14
clone size: once
CDR3 protein: CASSLWADNNEQFF
CDR3 DNA: TGTGCCAGCAGCTTATGGGCCGATAACAATGAGCAGTTCTTC

J gene: TRBJ2-3
D gene: NA
V gene: TRBV2
CDR3 length: 13
clone size: NA
CDR3 protein: CATRGHGADTQYF
CDR3 DNA: TGTGCCACCAGAGGACACGGCGCGGATACGCAGTATTTT

J gene: TRBJ1-5
D gene: TRBD1
V gene: TRBV7-2
CDR3 length: 14
clone size: NA
CDR3 protein: CASSPDRGPQPQHF
CDR3 DNA: TGTGCCAGCAGCCCTGACAGGGGGCCTCAGCCCCAGCATTTT

J gene: TRBJ1-2
D gene: TRBD1
V gene: TRBV6-5
CDR3 length: 14
clone size: NA
CDR3 protein: CASSYEQGARGYTF
CDR3 DNA: TGTGCCAGCAGTTACGAACAGGGGGCGCGCGGCTACACCTTC

J gene: TRBJ2-7
D gene: NA
V gene: TRBV5-1
CDR3 length: 13
clone size: NA
CDR3 protein: CASSPSPGDEQYF
CDR3 DNA: TGCGCCAGCAGCCCCTCCCCAGGGGACGAGCAGTACTTC

J gene: TRBJ1-2
D gene: TRBD1
V gene: TRBV5-1
CDR3 length: 13
clone size: NA
CDR3 protein: CASSQDRGYGYTF
CDR3 DNA: TGCGCCAGCAGTCAGGACAGGGGGTATGGCTACACCTTC

J gene: TRBJ1-1
D gene: NA
V gene: TRBV10-2
CDR3 length: 15
clone size: NA
CDR3 protein: CASRSRGNTNTEAFF
CDR3 DNA: TGCGCCAGCAGGTCCAGGGGCAATACGAACACTGAAGCTTTCTTT

J gene: TRBJ1-3
D gene: NA
V gene: TRBV29-1
CDR3 length: 17
clone size: NA
CDR3 protein: CSVEGRGGGNSGNTIYF
CDR3 DNA: TGCAGCGTTGAGGGTCGGGGGGGCGGTAATTCTGGAAACACCATATATTTT

J gene: TRBJ1-1
D gene: NA
V gene: TRBV5-8
CDR3 length: 13
clone size: NA
CDR3 protein: CATHGFKYTEAFF
CDR3 DNA: TGTGCCACCCACGGGTTTAAGTACACTGAAGCTTTCTTT

J gene: TRBJ1-2
D gene: TRBD1
V gene: TRBV6-5
CDR3 length: 13
clone size: few
CDR3 protein: CASRADRGYGYTF
CDR3 DNA: TGTGCCAGCAGAGCGGACAGGGGTTATGGCTACACCTTC

J gene: TRBJ1-5
D gene: NA
V gene: TRBV11-2
CDR3 length: 15
clone size: NA
CDR3 protein: CASSPSQGRNQPQHF
CDR3 DNA: TGTGCCAGCAGCCCCTCACAGGGACGAAATCAGCCCCAGCATTTT

J gene: TRBJ2-5
D gene: NA
V gene: TRBV9
CDR3 length: 16
clone size: NA
CDR3 protein: CASSERVGARGETQYF
CDR3 DNA: TGTGCCAGCAGCGAAAGGGTAGGGGCTAGGGGGGAGACCCAGTACTTC

J gene: TRBJ1-1
D gene: TRBD1
V gene: TRBV19
CDR3 length: 13
clone size: NA
CDR3 protein: CASRTDREFEAFF
CDR3 DNA: TGTGCCAGTAGGACGGACAGGGAGTTTGAAGCTTTCTTT

J gene: TRBJ1-1
D gene: TRBD1
V gene: TRBV7-8
CDR3 length: 13
clone size: NA
CDR3 protein: CASSPDRDGEAFF
CDR3 DNA: TGTGCCAGCAGCCCAGACAGGGATGGTGAAGCTTTCTTT

J gene: TRBJ2-7
D gene: NA
V gene: TRBV6-1
CDR3 length: 16
clone size: NA
CDR3 protein: CASSEDWAGAAYEQYF
CDR3 DNA: TGTGCCAGCAGTGAAGATTGGGCGGGGGCCGCCTACGAGCAGTACTTC

J gene: TRBJ1-4
D gene: TRBD1
V gene: TRBV10-2
CDR3 length: 16
clone size: NA
CDR3 protein: CASSESATGVNEKLFF
CDR3 DNA: TGCGCCAGCAGTGAGTCGGCGACAGGGGTTAATGAAAAACTGTTTTTT

J gene: TRBJ2-3
D gene: NA
V gene: TRBV2
CDR3 length: 16
clone size: NA
CDR3 protein: CASSVQDRLRTDTQYF
CDR3 DNA: TGTGCCAGCAGTGTCCAGGACAGACTTCGCACAGATACGCAGTATTTT

J gene: TRBJ2-5
D gene: TRBD1
V gene: TRBV4-2
CDR3 length: 16
clone size: NA
CDR3 protein: CASSQGGEGAMETQYF
CDR3 DNA: TGTGCCAGCAGCCAAGGAGGAGAGGGGGCGATGGAGACCCAGTACTTC

J gene: TRBJ2-3
D gene: NA
V gene: TRBV19
CDR3 length: 14
clone size: NA
CDR3 protein: CASSFRRGTDTQYF
CDR3 DNA: TGTGCCAGTAGTTTTAGACGGGGCACAGATACGCAGTATTTT

J gene: TRBJ2-3
D gene: TRBD2
V gene: TRBV27
CDR3 length: 15
clone size: NA
CDR3 protein: CASRLAGGFTDTQYF
CDR3 DNA: TGTGCCAGCAGGCTAGCGGGGGGCTTCACAGATACGCAGTATTTT

J gene: TRBJ2-5
D gene: NA
V gene: TRBV7-2
CDR3 length: 14
clone size: NA
CDR3 protein: CASSLAGAQETQYF
CDR3 DNA: TGTGCCAGCAGCTTAGCGGGCGCCCAAGAGACCCAGTACTTC

J gene: TRBJ2-3
D gene: TRBD2
V gene: TRBV27
CDR3 length: 15
clone size: NA
CDR3 protein: CASSPRTSGTDTQYF
CDR3 DNA: TGTGCCAGCAGTCCCCGGACTAGCGGCACAGATACGCAGTATTTT

J gene: TRBJ2-5
D gene: TRBD1
V gene: TRBV11-3
CDR3 length: 13
clone size: NA
CDR3 protein: CASSRDSQETQYF
CDR3 DNA: TGTGCCAGCAGCCGGGACAGCCAAGAGACCCAGTACTTC

J gene: TRBJ1-1
D gene: NA
V gene: TRBV6-8
CDR3 length: 16
clone size: NA
CDR3 protein: CASSYSRTLINTEAFF
CDR3 DNA: TGTGCCAGCAGTTACTCGAGGACTCTAATCAACACTGAAGCTTTCTTT